A selection of T cell receptor beta chains follows, all from one sample in a study of blood T cell repertoires in COVID-19. Profiling relied on immunoSEQ multiplex PCR, and the TCRdb table lists in-frame clones only, not all of them. The sample includes about 110,000 clones, 70% to 80% of them seen just once. What was sequenced was peripheral blood. These receptors all come from a man aged 65 to 79 with active or convalescent COVID-19. The conserved cysteine and the conserved F or W are not part of the CDR3 here. The D gene is left open where the match is weak.

D gene	V gene	CDR3 length	J gene	CDR3 protein
NA	TRBV30	11	TRBJ1-3	AWSEYSGNTIY
TRBD1	TRBV7-8	17	TRBJ1-3	ASSFRDRGSISSGNTIY
NA	TRBV20-1	12	TRBJ2-1	SASSGSVSNEQF
TRBD1	TRBV7-8	12	TRBJ1-5	ASSIGTGNQPQH
TRBD1	TRBV18	13	TRBJ1-1	ASSPQGARGTEAF
NA	TRBV9	11	TRBJ2-1	ASSPAGVYEQF
NA	TRBV28	13	TRBJ1-1	ASSSETYMNTEAF
NA	TRBV5-1	11	TRBJ1-2	ASSFGDLRGYT
TRBD1	TRBV7-9	12	TRBJ2-3	ASSQGQLTDTQY
TRBD1	TRBV5-1	13	TRBJ1-4	ASSLQGATNEKLF
NA	TRBV4-1	13	TRBJ1-5	ASSQDPGENQPQH
TRBD1	TRBV15	13	TRBJ2-7	ATSRDVGTGHEQY
NA	TRBV5-4	11	TRBJ2-1	ATRQVTYNEQF
NA	TRBV6-5	12	TRBJ2-7	ASSNRAVSYEQY
NA	TRBV3-1/TRBV3-2	11	TRBJ2-7	ASSHGARDEQY
TRBD2	TRBV5-1	12	TRBJ2-7	ASSLAGGAYEQY
TRBD2	TRBV4-1	14	TRBJ2-1	ASSQVMRESYNEQF
NA	TRBV30	14	TRBJ1-6	AWRGTGSKGNSPLH
TRBD1	TRBV24-1	16	TRBJ2-7	ATSDPPNRGQGSYEQY
NA	TRBV20-1	13	TRBJ2-6	SASTGTSGANVLT
NA	TRBV5-1	12	TRBJ2-1	ASSLGADYNEQF
NA	TRBV19	12	TRBJ1-2	ASSDRIRDYGYT
NA	TRBV19	13	TRBJ2-2	ASSKGSGYGGELF
NA	TRBV5-8	11	TRBJ1-1	ASSFQGSTEAF
TRBD1	TRBV4-1	13	TRBJ2-7	ASRQGALRYYEQY
NA	TRBV4-1	16	TRBJ2-1	ASSQDSRGLSSYNEQF
NA	TRBV5-1	14	TRBJ2-2	ASSFLVRGGSGELF
NA	TRBV30	11	TRBJ1-2	AGTLVESYGYT
TRBD1	TRBV24-1	16	TRBJ2-7	ATSDSPGPRGTGDEQY
TRBD2	TRBV30	13	TRBJ2-1	AWKPSGTVHGEQF
TRBD1	TRBV5-6	14	TRBJ1-1	ASSLDRGPRNTEAF
TRBD1	TRBV11-2	13	TRBJ1-5	ASSRSGGPDQPQH
TRBD1	TRBV5-6	14	TRBJ1-1	ASSYGQGALNTEAF
TRBD1	TRBV6-1	15	TRBJ1-6	ASSVGDRASYNSPLH
NA	TRBV3-1/TRBV3-2	15	TRBJ1-3	ASSPPGGLGSGNTIY
NA	TRBV7-2	12	TRBJ1-2	ASSPRQPVYGYT
NA	TRBV6-5	13	TRBJ1-3	ASSYSRRSQNTIY
NA	TRBV2	12	TRBJ2-2	ASSEQRGTGELF
TRBD1	TRBV6-4	13	TRBJ1-1	ASSDSRTGNTEAF
NA	TRBV28	13	TRBJ1-6	ASSPGQLYNSPLH
NA	TRBV30	12	TRBJ1-6	AWIPGEHNSPLH
TRBD2	TRBV5-1	12	TRBJ2-2	ASSRGGTTGELF
NA	TRBV2	12	TRBJ2-5	ASMPRREQETQY
TRBD1	TRBV20-1	11	TRBJ2-5	SASTTGRETQY
NA	TRBV18	14	TRBJ2-1	ASSQLGQMGWNEQF
NA	TRBV10-3	12	TRBJ1-2	AISELQGAYGYT